The entry below describes one TCR beta chain. This sample was included in a study of T-cell memory formation after mild COVID-19. This CDR3 region has 14 residues. Trimming cost V 5 bases and J 4 bases, with 9 bases left between them. In germline, CDR1 is ENHRY, CDR2 SYGVKD. One entry per CDR3 protein results from TCRdb running MiXCR on the 5' RACE reads. The sample lists roughly 150,000 distinct CDR3 sequences; 10% to 15% were seen once. This chain joins TRBV10-3 and TRBJ2-6, with a possible D match to TRBD2 (5 bases). The source is a young man who had mild COVID-19 (a few samples of this study predate the infection). Cell type and time point are not known. Sequencing was carried out using PBMCs or a T cell subset sorted from them (not recorded which). CDR3 sequence: CAISWTGGANVLTF. CDR3 DNA: TGTGCCATCAGTTGGACGGGAGGGGCCAACGTCCTGACTTTC.